These 26 T cell receptor beta chains came from one sample sequenced in a study of T cell changes during pregnancy in multiple sclerosis. Generated by immunoSEQ multiplex PCR, the TCRdb table keeps only in-frame clones and is missing some. The sample records about 59,000 clones, 75% to 95% being singletons. The source material was peripheral blood, sampled before pregnancy. The receptors come from a female donor with multiple sclerosis, enrolled in a pregnancy study.

V is TRBV18 and J is TRBJ1-2; TRBD1 agrees at 9 bases. The length of the CDR3 is 17 residues. V gave up 2 bases and J gave up 5 bases; unmatched junction bases: 12. Germline CDR1 KGHSH, CDR2 LQKENI. CDR3 coding DNA: TGTGCCAGCTCACCAGCTGGACAGGGGCGGAGGTCATATGGCTACACCTTC. It yields the protein CASSPAGQGRRSYGYTF.

This chain links TRBV5-5 with TRBJ1-4, with D possibly TRBD1 on 6 matching bases. V lost 3 bases to trimming and J lost 6 bases, with 15 bases between them. The CDR3 loop spans 15 amino acids. Germline CDR1 and CDR2: SGHKS and YYEKEE (reference sequence). The CDR3 coding sequence is TGTGCCAGCAGCTCGTTTGGGGGCGGCGATGAAAAACTGTTTTTT. Translated: CASSSFGGGDEKLFF.

V and J are TRBV7-8 and TRBJ2-5; 9 nucleotides agree with TRBD1. CDR1 and CDR2 from the germline V gene are SGHVS and FQNEAQ. J lost 4 bases, V lost 0 bases, and 6 bases had no gene match. There are 16 residues in the CDR3. For the CDR3, the DNA is TGTGCCAGCAGCTTAGCTTTAGGACAGGGGCGAGAGACCCAGTACTTC. It codes for CASSLALGQGRETQYF.

The genes are TRBV4-3 and TRBJ1-6, with D unresolved. The V and J ends lost 0 bases and 7 bases respectively, with 7 bases between them. Germline CDR1 is LGHNA and CDR2 is YSLEER. This CDR3 has 14 amino acids. The CDR3 DNA is TGCGCCAGCAGCCAAGATACGGGGAATTCACCCCTCCACTTT. This sequence encodes CASSQDTGNSPLHF.

J is TRBJ1-2 and V is TRBV9; 7 bases agree with TRBD1. From germline, CDR1 is SGDLS and CDR2 YYNGEE. V shed 6 bases and J 8 bases; nucleotides not matched to a gene: 10. The CDR3 covers 13 residues. This chain's CDR3 is CASNEGGSRGYTF. The CDR3 coding sequence is TGTGCCAGCAATGAAGGGGGCTCCCGAGGCTACACCTTC.

The chain employs TRBV7-9 and TRBJ1-4, with 7 positions matching TRBD1. The CDR3 spans 14 residues. Germline CDR1 and CDR2: SEHNR and FQNEAQ (reference sequence). With V trimmed by 5 bases and J by 8 bases, 8 bases remained unmatched. The CDR3 region has the DNA TGTGCCAGCAGCCCCCAGGGGGGTAACGAAAAACTGTTTTTT. Its protein is CASSPQGGNEKLFF.

The rearrangement links TRBV4-3 to TRBJ2-7; D uncertain. Germline V gives CDR1 LGHNA, CDR2 YSLEER. V was shortened by 0 bases and J by 2 bases, with 5 bases between the two germline ends. The CDR3 is 13 residues long. CDR3 region: CASSQERAYEQYF. In DNA, the CDR3 is TGCGCCAGCAGCCAAGAGAGAGCCTACGAGCAGTACTTC.

The chain is built from TRBV5-4 and TRBJ2-5, with 10 bases fitting TRBD2. The trim removed 3 bases at V and 2 bases at J, leaving 4 bases unmatched. From germline, CDR1 is SGHNT and CDR2 YYREEE (reference sequence). This CDR3 has 15 amino acids. CDR3 sequence: CASSWTSGLQETQYF. CDR3 nucleotide sequence: TGTGCCAGCAGCTGGACTAGCGGTCTTCAAGAGACCCAGTACTTC.

V usage is TRBV9 and J usage is TRBJ2-5, with D perhaps matching TRBD1 (6 bases). Germline CDR1 and CDR2: SGDLS and YYNGEE. V dropped 0 bases and J dropped 2 bases, with 11 bases sitting between them. CDR3 length: 15 residues. CDR3: CASSVAQGQQETQYF. Here the CDR3 DNA reads TGTGCCAGCAGCGTAGCACAAGGACAGCAAGAGACCCAGTACTTC.

This chain connects TRBV2 to TRBJ2-1; D gene unclear. The germline V gene has CDR1 SNHLY and CDR2 FYNNEI. The CDR3 length is 16 residues. The V end was cut by 6 bases, the J end by 0 bases, with 15 bases between. The CDR3 here is CASREFITSSYNEQFF. CDR3 nucleotide sequence: TGTGCCAGCAGAGAGTTCATTACGAGCTCCTACAATGAGCAGTTCTTC.

About this clone: The sample carries other DNA sequences with the same CDR3. The chain couples TRBV29-1 to TRBJ2-3; 12 nucleotides agree with TRBD1. CDR1 is SQVTM, CDR2 ANQGSEA, per germline. This CDR3 contains 14 residues. V dropped 6 bases and J dropped 1; count of bases not matched to a gene: 2. CDR3 nucleotide sequence: TGCAGCGTAGGGACAGGGGGCGGCACAGATACGCAGTATTTT. This codes for CSVGTGGGTDTQYF.

The chain joins TRBV5-6 to TRBJ1-1; the D is unclear. The V gene's germline CDR1 is SGHDT and CDR2 YYEEEE. Trimming shortened V by 2 bases and J by 2 bases, and 16 bases separated the two germline ends. There are 16 residues in the CDR3. CDR3 sequence reads: CASSFRERLSNTEAFF. CDR3 in DNA: TGTGCCAGCAGCTTTCGGGAGCGGTTATCCAACACTGAAGCTTTCTTT.

This sequence joins TRBV19 and TRBJ2-7; TRBD1 is a possible D gene (6 bases). Germline V lookup: CDR1 LNHDA, CDR2 SQIVND (reference sequence). Trimming took 1 base from V and 2 from J, leaving 12 bases between them. The CDR3 covers 15 residues. The CDR3 DNA reads TGTGCCAGTAGTATAGGGACAGTCTTTACCTACGAGCAGTACTTC. As protein: CASSIGTVFTYEQYF.

In its sample, this clone was seen once. This chain joins TRBV9 and TRBJ2-7; TRBD2 agrees at 7 bases. Germline-derived CDR1 and CDR2 are SGDLS and YYNGEE. The CDR3 covers 14 residues. With 4 bases clipped from V and 4 bases from J, the junction kept 8 bases outside the gene matches. The CDR3 sequence is CASSPSGLGYEQYF. For the CDR3, the DNA is TGTGCCAGCAGCCCATCCGGACTAGGTTACGAGCAGTACTTC.

This clone was detected a few times. The chain combines TRBV30 with TRBJ1-1; D is unclear. This CDR3 is 13 amino acids long. Trimming stripped 0 bases from V and 2 bases from J, with 7 bases between. Germline lookup yields CDR1 GTSNPN and CDR2 SVGIG (reference sequence). This CDR3 is CAWSVISNTEAFF. CDR3 nucleotide sequence: TGTGCCTGGAGTGTAATAAGCAACACTGAAGCTTTCTTT.

V usage is TRBV2 and J usage is TRBJ2-3; possibly TRBD1 for D (5 bases). V dropped 3 bases and J dropped 7 bases, with 11 bases sitting between them. The CDR3 covers 13 residues. In germline, CDR1 is SNHLY, CDR2 FYNNEI. The CDR3 sequence is CASSEQGMNTQYF. The DNA for the CDR3 is TGTGCCAGCAGTGAGCAGGGCATGAATACGCAGTATTTT.

The rearrangement links TRBV27 to TRBJ1-2; 8 bases are shared with TRBD1. CDR1 MNHEY and CDR2 SMNVEV come from the germline V gene (reference sequence). V shed 4 bases, J shed 8 bases, and the junction held 12 bases outside the gene matches. This CDR3 spans 15 amino acids. CDR3 nucleotide sequence: TGTGCCAGCAGTTCCCACGACAGGGGAGGATACGGCTACACCTTC. It yields the protein CASSSHDRGGYGYTF.

The chain employs TRBV4-2 and TRBJ2-3, with 8 bases lining up with TRBD2. CDR1 is LGHNA and CDR2 is YNFKEQ in the germline V gene. Germline trimming cut 1 base from V and 5 bases from J; bases unmatched to any gene: 11. CDR3 size: 17 residues. The CDR3 loop reads CASSQGTSGGPIDTQYF. CDR3 coding DNA: TGTGCCAGCAGCCAAGGCACCTCGGGGGGGCCTATAGATACGCAGTATTTT.

This clone has a single count. The chain couples TRBV18 to TRBJ1-2; 7 bases match TRBD1. The germline gives CDR1 KGHSH, CDR2 LQKENI. This CDR3 has 14 residues. V was pared by 2 bases and J by 4 bases, with 4 bases of the junction left unmatched. CDR3 residues: CASSPGQVSYGYTF. The CDR3 DNA reads TGTGCCAGCTCACCAGGACAGGTTTCCTATGGCTACACCTTC.

The chain links TRBV7-3 to TRBJ1-2; D is possibly TRBD1 (6 bases). Germline CDR1 reads SGHTA; CDR2 reads FQGTGA. The CDR3 contains 16 residues. V shed 0 bases and J shed 4 bases, with 15 bases lying between them. In DNA form, the CDR3 reads TGTGCCAGCAGCTTAACGGGGGGGCAGGGGAGCTATGGCTACACCTTC. Its translation: CASSLTGGQGSYGYTF.

The rearrangement joins TRBV4-1 to TRBJ2-7; 11 bases are a match to TRBD1. CDR1 and CDR2 from the germline V gene are MGHRA and YSYEKL. The CDR3 has 15 residues. V shed 5 bases and J 3 bases; nucleotides not matched to a gene: 6. CDR3 sequence reads: CASSSAGQGGYEQYF. The CDR3 bases are TGCGCCAGCAGCTCCGCGGGACAGGGGGGCTACGAGCAGTACTTC.

The chain carries TRBV11-3 and TRBJ1-2, with D possibly matching TRBD1 (6 bases). The CDR3 consists of 11 residues. V gave up 11 bases and J gave up 3 bases, with 10 bases separating them. Per germline, CDR1 SGHNT and CDR2 YENEEA. The CDR3 region is CASGGHYGYTF. CDR3 DNA sequence: TGTGCCTCGGGGGGGCACTATGGCTACACCTTC.

Details on this clone: This sample includes further DNA sequences coding for the same CDR3. The chain combines TRBV7-2 with TRBJ2-3; TRBD2 is a possible D gene (5 bases). V dropped 1 base and J dropped 2 bases, with 7 bases sitting between them. Germline V gene lookup returns CDR1 SGHTA and CDR2 FQGNSA. CDR3 length equals 14 residues. DNA for the CDR3: TGTGCCAGCAGCTTAGGCGGGCTCACAGATACGCAGTATTTT. As protein: CASSLGGLTDTQYF.

The V call is TRBV25-1, the J call TRBJ1-1; 8 positions agree with TRBD1. V lost 4 bases, J lost 7 bases, and 5 bases stayed unmatched. The V gene's germline CDR1 is MGHDK and CDR2 SYGVNS. This CDR3 contains 13 residues. Here the CDR3 reads CASSGQGRVEAFF. The DNA of the CDR3 is TGTGCCAGCAGTGGACAGGGGAGGGTTGAAGCTTTCTTT.

The chain links TRBV15 to TRBJ1-1; tentatively, D is TRBD1 (6 bases). The germline gives CDR1 LNHNV, CDR2 YYDKDF (reference sequence). The CDR3 has 13 residues. With 2 bases removed from V and 4 bases from J, the gap between germline ends came to 8 bases. The CDR3 DNA sequence: TGTGCCACCAGCAGACAGGGGCCCACTGAAGCTTTCTTT. Its protein is CATSRQGPTEAFF.

This clone was seen just once. The V gene is TRBV7-2, the J gene TRBJ2-5; maybe TRBD2 (6 bases). The germline V and J ends were trimmed by 0 bases and 1 base, with 9 bases remaining between them. The length of the CDR3 is 15 residues. Germline V gene sequence: CDR1 SGHTA, CDR2 FQGNSA. The CDR3 loop reads CASSLASSAQETQYF. The CDR3 DNA is TGTGCCAGCAGCTTAGCGTCTAGCGCCCAAGAGACCCAGTACTTC.